This passage covers 2 T cell receptor beta chains from one sample sequenced in a study of cytomegalovirus exposure and HLA in healthy donors. Vbeta (60) and Jbeta (13) primers were used in the PCR. Method: immunoSEQ multiplex PCR; TCRdb's copy keeps in-frame clones and lacks some. The sample yields 90,000 to 110,000 clones, almost 70% seen once. Sequenced sample: PBMCs. The receptors derive from a man aged 25 to 40 in good health and CMV-seronegative.

The chain is built from TRBV19 and TRBJ1-1; 9 positions match TRBD1. This CDR3 region has 14 residues. The germline V gene encodes CDR1 LNHDA and CDR2 SQIVND (reference sequence). The V gene end was trimmed by 6 bases and the J gene end by 3 bases; junction bases not matched to a gene: 5. DNA for the CDR3: TGTGCCAGTAGCCCCCGGACAGGGGACACTGAAGCTTTCTTT. It specifies CASSPRTGDTEAFF.

V is TRBV6-6 and J is TRBJ2-7; TRBD1 aligns across 8 bases. The CDR3 consists of 14 residues. The J segment lost 6 bases and the V segment lost 6 bases, leaving 10 bases of the junction unmatched. Germline CDR1 MNHNY, CDR2 SVGAGI (reference sequence). The CDR3 protein is CASSPGGDRGEQYF. In DNA, the CDR3 is TGTGCCAGCAGCCCAGGGGGCGACAGGGGCGAGCAGTACTTC.